What follows describes a single T cell receptor (beta chain). These data come from a study of OX40 agonist ivuxolimab in advanced cancers. This CDR3 contains 12 residues. The germline V gene has CDR1 LNHDA and CDR2 SQIVND (reference sequence). The V and J ends lost 6 bases and 1 base respectively, with 6 bases between them. The data were produced by immunoSEQ multiplex PCR, yet TCRdb's version contains in-frame clones alone and is incomplete. Here the sample spans more than 25,000 clones, approximately 84% being singletons. This chain connects TRBV19 to TRBJ1-1; D not resolved. The sequence was obtained from an adult with an advanced solid tumor such as melanoma, head and neck, liver or kidney cancer. The specimen was CD4+ or CD8+ T cells sorted from blood, collected in a trial of the OX40 agonist ivuxolimab. CDR3 sequence (DNA): TGTGCCAGTAGAACTGGGAACACTGAAGCTTTCTTT. It is translated as CASRTGNTEAFF.